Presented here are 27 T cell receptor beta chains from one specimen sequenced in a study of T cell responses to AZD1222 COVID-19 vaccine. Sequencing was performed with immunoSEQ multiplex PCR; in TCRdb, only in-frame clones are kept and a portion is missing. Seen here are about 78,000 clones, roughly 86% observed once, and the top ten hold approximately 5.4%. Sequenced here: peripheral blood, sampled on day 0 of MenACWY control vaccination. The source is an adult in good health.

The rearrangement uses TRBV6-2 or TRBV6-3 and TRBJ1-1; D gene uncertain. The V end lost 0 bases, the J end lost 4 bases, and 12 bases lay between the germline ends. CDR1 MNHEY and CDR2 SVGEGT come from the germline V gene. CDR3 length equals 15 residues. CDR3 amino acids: CASSYSKPGTTEAFF. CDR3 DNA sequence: TGTGCCAGCAGTTACTCGAAGCCGGGAACCACTGAAGCTTTCTTT.

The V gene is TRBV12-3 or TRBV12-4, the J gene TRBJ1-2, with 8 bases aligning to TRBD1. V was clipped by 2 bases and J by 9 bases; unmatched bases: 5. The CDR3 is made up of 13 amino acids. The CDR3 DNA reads TGTGCCAGCAGTTTAAGGACAGGGTACAGCTACACCTTC. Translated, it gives CASSLRTGYSYTF.

This CDR3 is CASSFDGTGANVLTF. CDR3 sequence (DNA): TGCGCCAGCAGCTTTGATGGAACTGGGGCCAACGTCCTGACTTTC. The chain combines TRBV5-1 with TRBJ2-6; D gene uncertain. The CDR3 extends over 15 amino acids. Trimming removed 2 bases from V and 2 bases from J, with 8 bases in between. Germline V gene sequence: CDR1 SGHRS, CDR2 YFSETQ. The full variable domain, rest sourced from reference TRBV5-1 and TRBJ2-6, is KAGVTQTPRYLIKTRGQQVTLSCSPISGHRSVSWYQQTPGQGLQFLFEYFSETQRNKGNFPGRFSGRQFSNSRSEMNVSTLELGDSALYLCASSFDGTGANVLTFGAGSRLTVL.

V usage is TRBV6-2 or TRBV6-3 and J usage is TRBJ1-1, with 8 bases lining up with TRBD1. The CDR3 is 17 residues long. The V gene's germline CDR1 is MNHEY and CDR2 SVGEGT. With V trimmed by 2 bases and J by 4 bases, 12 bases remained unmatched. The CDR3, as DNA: TGTGCCAGCAGTTACGATCGAATGAGACAGGGGAGCACTGAAGCTTTCTTT. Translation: CASSYDRMRQGSTEAFF.

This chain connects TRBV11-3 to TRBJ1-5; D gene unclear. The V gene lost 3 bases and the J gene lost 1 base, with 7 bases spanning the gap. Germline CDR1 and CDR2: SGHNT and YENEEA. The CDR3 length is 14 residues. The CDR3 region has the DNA TGTGCCAGCAGCTTGGGCGGGAGCAATCAGCCCCAGCATTTT. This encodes CASSLGGSNQPQHF.

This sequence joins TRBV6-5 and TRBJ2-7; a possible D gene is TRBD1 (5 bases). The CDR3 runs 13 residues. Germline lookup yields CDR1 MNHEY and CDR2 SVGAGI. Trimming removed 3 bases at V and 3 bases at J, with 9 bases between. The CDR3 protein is CASSYQGGYEQYF. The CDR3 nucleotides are TGTGCCAGCAGTTATCAGGGCGGCTACGAGCAGTACTTC.

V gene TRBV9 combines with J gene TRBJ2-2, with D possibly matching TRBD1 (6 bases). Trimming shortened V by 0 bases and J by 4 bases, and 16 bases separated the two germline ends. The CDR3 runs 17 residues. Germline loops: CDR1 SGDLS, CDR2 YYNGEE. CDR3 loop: CASSVAGYVGATGELFF. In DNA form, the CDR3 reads TGTGCCAGCAGCGTAGCCGGGTATGTGGGGGCCACCGGGGAGCTGTTTTTT.

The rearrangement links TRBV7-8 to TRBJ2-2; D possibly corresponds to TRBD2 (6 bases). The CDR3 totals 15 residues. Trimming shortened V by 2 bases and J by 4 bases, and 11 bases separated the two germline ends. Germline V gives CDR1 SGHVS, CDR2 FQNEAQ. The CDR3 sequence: CASSLRPSVTGELFF. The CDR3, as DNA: TGTGCCAGCAGCTTAAGGCCTAGCGTCACCGGGGAGCTGTTTTTT.

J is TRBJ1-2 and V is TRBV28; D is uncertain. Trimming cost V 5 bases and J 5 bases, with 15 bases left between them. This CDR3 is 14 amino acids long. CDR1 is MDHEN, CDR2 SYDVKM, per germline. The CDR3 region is CASSIGRGWYGYTF. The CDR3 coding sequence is TGTGCCAGCAGTATTGGACGGGGATGGTATGGCTACACCTTC.

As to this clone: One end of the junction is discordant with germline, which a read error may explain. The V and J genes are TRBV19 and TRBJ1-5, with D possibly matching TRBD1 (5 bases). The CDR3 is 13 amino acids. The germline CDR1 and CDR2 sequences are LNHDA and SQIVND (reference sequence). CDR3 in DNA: TGTGCCAGTAGTTCGACAGATTATCAACCCCAGCATTTT. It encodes CASSSTDYQPQHF.

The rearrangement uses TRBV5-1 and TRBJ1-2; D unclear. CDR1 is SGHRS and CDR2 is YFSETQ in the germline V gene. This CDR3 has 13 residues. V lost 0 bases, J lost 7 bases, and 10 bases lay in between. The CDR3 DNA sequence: TGCGCCAGCAGCTTGGCCGAGGGAGTTGGCTACACCTTC. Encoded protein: CASSLAEGVGYTF.

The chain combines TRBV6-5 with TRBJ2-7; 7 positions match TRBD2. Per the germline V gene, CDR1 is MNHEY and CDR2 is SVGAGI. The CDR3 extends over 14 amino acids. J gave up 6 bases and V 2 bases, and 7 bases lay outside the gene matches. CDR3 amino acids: CASSYAGDPLEQYF. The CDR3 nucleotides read TGTGCCAGCAGTTACGCGGGGGACCCCCTCGAGCAGTACTTC.

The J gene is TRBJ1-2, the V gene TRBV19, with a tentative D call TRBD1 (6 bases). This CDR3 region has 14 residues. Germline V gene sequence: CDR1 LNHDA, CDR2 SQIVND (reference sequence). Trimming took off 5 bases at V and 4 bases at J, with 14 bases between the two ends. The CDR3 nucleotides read TGTGCCAGTAGTGCACAGGGCTCCACCTATGGCTACACCTTC. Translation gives CASSAQGSTYGYTF.

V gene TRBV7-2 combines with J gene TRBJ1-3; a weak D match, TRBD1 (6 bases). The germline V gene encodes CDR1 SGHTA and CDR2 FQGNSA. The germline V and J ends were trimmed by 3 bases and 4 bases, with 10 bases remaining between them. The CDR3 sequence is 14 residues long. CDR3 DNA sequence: TGTGCCAGCAGCTTTCACAGGGACGGAAACACCATATATTTT. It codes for CASSFHRDGNTIYF. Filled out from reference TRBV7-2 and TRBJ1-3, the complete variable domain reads GAGVSQSPSNKVTEKGKDVELRCDPISGHTALYWYRQSLGQGLEFLIYFQGNSAPDKSGLPSDRFSAERTGGSVSTLTIQRTQQEDSAVYLCASSFHRDGNTIYFGEGSWLTVV.

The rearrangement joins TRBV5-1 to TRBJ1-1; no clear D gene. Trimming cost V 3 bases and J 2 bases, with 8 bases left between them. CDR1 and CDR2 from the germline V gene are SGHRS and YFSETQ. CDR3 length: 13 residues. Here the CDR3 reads CASSSARNTEAFF. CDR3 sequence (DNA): TGCGCCAGCAGCTCGGCAAGAAACACTGAAGCTTTCTTT.

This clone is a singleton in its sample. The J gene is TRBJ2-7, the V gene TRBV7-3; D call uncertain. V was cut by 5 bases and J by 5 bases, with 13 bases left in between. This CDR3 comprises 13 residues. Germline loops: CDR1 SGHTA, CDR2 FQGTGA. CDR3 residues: CASSPYKSNEQYF. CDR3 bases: TGTGCCAGCAGCCCCTATAAGAGCAACGAGCAGTACTTC.

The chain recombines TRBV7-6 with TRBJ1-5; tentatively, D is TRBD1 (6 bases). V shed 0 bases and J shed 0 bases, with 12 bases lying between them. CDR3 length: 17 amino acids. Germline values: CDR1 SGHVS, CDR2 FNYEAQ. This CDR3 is CASSLAGADYSNQPQHF. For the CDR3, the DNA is TGTGCCAGCAGCTTAGCGGGGGCCGATTATAGCAATCAGCCCCAGCATTTT.

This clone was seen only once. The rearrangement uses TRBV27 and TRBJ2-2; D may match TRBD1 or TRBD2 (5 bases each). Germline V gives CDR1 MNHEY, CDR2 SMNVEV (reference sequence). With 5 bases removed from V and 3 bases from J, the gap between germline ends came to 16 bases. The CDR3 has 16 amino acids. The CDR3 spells CASSPRDGEDTGELFF. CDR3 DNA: TGTGCCAGCAGTCCCCGGGACGGAGAGGACACCGGGGAGCTGTTTTTT.

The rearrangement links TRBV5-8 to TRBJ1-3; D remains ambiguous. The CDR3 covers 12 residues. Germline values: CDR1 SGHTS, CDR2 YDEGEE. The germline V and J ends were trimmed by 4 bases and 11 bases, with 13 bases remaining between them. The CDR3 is CASSPRLDPIYF. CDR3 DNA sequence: TGTGCCAGCAGCCCCAGACTAGACCCCATATATTTT. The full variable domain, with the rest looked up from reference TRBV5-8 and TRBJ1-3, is EAGVTQSPTHLIKTRGQQATLRCSPISGHTSVYWYQQALGLGLQFLLWYDEGEERNRGNFPPRFSGRQFPNYSSELNVNALELEDSALYLCASSPRLDPIYFGEGSWLTVV.

The CDR3 loop reads CASSMPGSGAANVLTF. CDR3 coding DNA: TGTGCCAGTAGTATGCCCGGCTCTGGGGCGGCCAACGTCCTGACTTTC. The chain couples TRBV19 to TRBJ2-6, with D perhaps matching TRBD1 (5 bases). V gave up 3 bases and J gave up 6 bases, with 15 bases separating them. CDR1 is LNHDA, CDR2 SQIVND, per germline (reference sequence). This CDR3 has 16 amino acids.

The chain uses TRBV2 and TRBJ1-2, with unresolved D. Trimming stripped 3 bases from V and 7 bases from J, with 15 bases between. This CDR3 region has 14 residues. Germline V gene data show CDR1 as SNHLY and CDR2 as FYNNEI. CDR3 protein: CASSDMVGGSGYTF. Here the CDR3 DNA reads TGTGCCAGCAGTGACATGGTTGGAGGGAGTGGCTACACCTTC.

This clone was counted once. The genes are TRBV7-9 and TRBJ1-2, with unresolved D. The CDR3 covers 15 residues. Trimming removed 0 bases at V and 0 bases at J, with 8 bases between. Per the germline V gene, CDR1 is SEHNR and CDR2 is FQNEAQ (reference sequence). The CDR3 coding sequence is TGTGCCAGCAGCTTAGCGGGATCAGCTAACTATGGCTACACCTTC. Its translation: CASSLAGSANYGYTF.

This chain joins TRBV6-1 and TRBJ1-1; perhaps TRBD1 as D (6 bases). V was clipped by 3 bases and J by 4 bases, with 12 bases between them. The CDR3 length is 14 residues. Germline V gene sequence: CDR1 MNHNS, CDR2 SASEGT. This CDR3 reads CASSEQQGGTEAFF. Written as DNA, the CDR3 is TGTGCCAGCAGTGAGCAACAGGGTGGCACTGAAGCTTTCTTT.

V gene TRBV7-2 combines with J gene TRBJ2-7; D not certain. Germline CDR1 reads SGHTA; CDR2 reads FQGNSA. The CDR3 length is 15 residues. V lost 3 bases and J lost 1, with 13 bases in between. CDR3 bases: TGTGCCAGCAGCTTCGGACCGGGCGAATCCTACGAGCAGTACTTC. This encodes CASSFGPGESYEQYF. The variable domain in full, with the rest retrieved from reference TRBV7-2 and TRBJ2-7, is GAGVSQSPSNKVTEKGKDVELRCDPISGHTALYWYRQSLGQGLEFLIYFQGNSAPDKSGLPSDRFSAERTGGSVSTLTIQRTQQEDSAVYLCASSFGPGESYEQYFGPGTRLTVT.

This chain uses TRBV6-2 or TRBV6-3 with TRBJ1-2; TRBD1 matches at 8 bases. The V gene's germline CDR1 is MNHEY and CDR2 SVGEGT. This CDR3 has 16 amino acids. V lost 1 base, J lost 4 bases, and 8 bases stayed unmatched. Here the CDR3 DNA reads TGTGCCAGCAGTTACTTACCGGGACAGGTACTCTATGGCTACACCTTC. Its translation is CASSYLPGQVLYGYTF.

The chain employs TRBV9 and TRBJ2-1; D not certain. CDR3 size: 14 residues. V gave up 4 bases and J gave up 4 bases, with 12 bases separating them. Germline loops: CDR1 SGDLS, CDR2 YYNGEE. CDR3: CASSPAYGYNEQFF. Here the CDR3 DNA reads TGTGCCAGCAGCCCCGCTTACGGGTACAATGAGCAGTTCTTC. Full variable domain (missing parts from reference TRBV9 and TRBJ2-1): DSGVTQTPKHLITATGQRVTLRCSPRSGDLSVYWYQQSLDQGLQFLIQYYNGEERAKGNILERFSAQQFPDLHSELNLSSLELGDSALYFCASSPAYGYNEQFFGPGTRLTVL.

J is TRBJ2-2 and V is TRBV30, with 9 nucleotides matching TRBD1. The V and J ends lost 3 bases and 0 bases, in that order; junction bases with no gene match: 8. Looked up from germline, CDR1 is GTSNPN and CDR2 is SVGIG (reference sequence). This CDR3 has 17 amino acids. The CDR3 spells CAWSQKQGAPNTGELFF. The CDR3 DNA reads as TGTGCCTGGAGCCAAAAACAGGGGGCCCCGAACACCGGGGAGCTGTTTTTT.